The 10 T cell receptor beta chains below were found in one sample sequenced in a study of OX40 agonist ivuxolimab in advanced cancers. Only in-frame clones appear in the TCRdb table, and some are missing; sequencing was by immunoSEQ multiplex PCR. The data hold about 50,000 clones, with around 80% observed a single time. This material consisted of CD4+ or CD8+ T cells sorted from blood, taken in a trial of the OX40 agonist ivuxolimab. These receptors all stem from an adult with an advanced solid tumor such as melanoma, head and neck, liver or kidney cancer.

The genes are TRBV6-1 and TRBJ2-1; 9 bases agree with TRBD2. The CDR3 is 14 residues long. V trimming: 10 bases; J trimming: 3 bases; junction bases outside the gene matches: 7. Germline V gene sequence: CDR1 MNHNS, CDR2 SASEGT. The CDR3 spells CATLRLAVYNEQFF. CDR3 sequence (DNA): TGTGCCACCTTAAGACTAGCGGTCTACAATGAGCAGTTCTTC.

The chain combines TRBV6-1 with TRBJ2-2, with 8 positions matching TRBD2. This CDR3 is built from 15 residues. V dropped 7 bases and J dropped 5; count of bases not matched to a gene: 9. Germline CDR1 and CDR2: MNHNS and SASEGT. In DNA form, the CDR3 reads TGTGCCAGCATATCGACGGGAGGGAGTACCGGGGAGCTGTTTTTT. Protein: CASISTGGSTGELFF.

CDR3 amino acids: CASSTWTGDSYEQYF. DNA for the CDR3: TGTGCCAGCAGTACTTGGACAGGGGACTCCTACGAGCAGTACTTC. The V and J genes are TRBV6-6 and TRBJ2-7; 9 bases are a match to TRBD1. The CDR3 runs to 15 residues. The germline V gene has CDR1 MNHNY and CDR2 SVGAGI (reference sequence). V shed 5 bases, J shed 0 bases, and the junction held 5 bases outside the gene matches.

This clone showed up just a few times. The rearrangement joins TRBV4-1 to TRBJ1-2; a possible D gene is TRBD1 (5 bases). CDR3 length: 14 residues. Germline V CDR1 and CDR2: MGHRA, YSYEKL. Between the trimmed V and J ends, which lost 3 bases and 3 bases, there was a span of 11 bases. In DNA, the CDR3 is TGCGCCAGCAGCCATTCAGGGTTGGACTATGGCTACACCTTC. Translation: CASSHSGLDYGYTF.

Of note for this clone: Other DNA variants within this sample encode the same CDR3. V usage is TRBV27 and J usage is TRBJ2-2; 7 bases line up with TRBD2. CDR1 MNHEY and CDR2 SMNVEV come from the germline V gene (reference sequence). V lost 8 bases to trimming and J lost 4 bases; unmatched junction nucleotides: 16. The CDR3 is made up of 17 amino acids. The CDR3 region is CASRPGVGGLITGELFF. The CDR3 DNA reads TGTGCCAGCCGACCCGGCGTGGGAGGGCTTATCACCGGGGAGCTGTTTTTT.

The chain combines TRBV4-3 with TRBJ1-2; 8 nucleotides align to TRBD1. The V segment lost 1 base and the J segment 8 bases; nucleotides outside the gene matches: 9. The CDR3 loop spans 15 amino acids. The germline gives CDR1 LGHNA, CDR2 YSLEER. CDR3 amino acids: CASSQGGQGAQGYTF. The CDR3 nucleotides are TGCGCCAGCAGCCAAGGAGGGCAGGGGGCTCAGGGCTACACCTTC.

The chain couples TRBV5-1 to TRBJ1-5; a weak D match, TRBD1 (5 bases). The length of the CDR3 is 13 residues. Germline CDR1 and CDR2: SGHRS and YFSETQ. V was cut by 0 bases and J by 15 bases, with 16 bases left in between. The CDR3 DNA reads TGCGCCAGCAGCTTGGAGGGGCAGGGAACTAGGCATTTT. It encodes CASSLEGQGTRHF.

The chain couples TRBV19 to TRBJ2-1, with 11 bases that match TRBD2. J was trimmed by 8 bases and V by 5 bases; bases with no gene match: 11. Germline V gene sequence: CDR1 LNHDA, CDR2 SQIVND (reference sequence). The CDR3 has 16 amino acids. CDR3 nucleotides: TGTGCCAGTAGTCCCAATAGCGGGGGGGATGTAGATGAGCAGTTCTTC. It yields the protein CASSPNSGGDVDEQFF. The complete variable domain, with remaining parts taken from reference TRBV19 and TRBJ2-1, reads DGGITQSPKYLFRKEGQNVTLSCEQNLNHDAMYWYRQDPGQGLRLIYYSQIVNDFQKGDIAEGYSVSREKKESFPLTVTSAQKNPTAFYLCASSPNSGGDVDEQFFGPGTRLTVL.

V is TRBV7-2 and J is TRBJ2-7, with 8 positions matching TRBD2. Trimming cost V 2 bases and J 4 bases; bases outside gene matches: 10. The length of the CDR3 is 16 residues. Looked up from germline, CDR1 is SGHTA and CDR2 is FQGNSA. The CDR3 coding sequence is TGTGCCAGCAGCTTAAGGGCTTCCGGGGGGGGATACGAGCAGTACTTC. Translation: CASSLRASGGGYEQYF.

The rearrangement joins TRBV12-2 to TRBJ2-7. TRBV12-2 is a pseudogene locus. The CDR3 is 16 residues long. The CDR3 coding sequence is TGTGCAAGTCGCTCGTCCATCCTCATCATGACCGACGAGCAGTACTTC. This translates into CASRSSILIMTDEQYF.